The rows below give T cell receptor beta chains drawn from one sample of a study of cytomegalovirus exposure and HLA in healthy donors. Produced via immunoSEQ multiplex PCR; TCRdb's table is partial and in-frame only. Here the sample spans over 150,000 clones, 55% to 70% being singletons. Sequencing input: PBMCs. The receptors derive from a woman in her thirties or forties in good health and CMV-seropositive. CDR3s include the opening cysteine and the closing phenylalanine or tryptophan. A D gene is named only where the DNA matches it firmly. Size tells how often a clone was seen (once, few, many) or the class of an expanded clone, and some rows leave it out.

clone size: .
D gene: .
V gene: TRBV5-1
J gene: TRBJ1-4
CDR3 DNA: TGCGCCAGCAGCTTGGCCCCGGCGGCTGAAAAACTGTTTTTT
CDR3 protein: CASSLAPAAEKLFF

clone size: few
D gene: .
V gene: TRBV29-1
J gene: TRBJ1-5
CDR3 DNA: TGCAGCGTTGTAGGGGTTGGCAATCAGCCCCAGCATTTT
CDR3 protein: CSVVGVGNQPQHF

clone size: few
D gene: TRBD2
V gene: TRBV9
J gene: TRBJ2-2
CDR3 DNA: TGTGCCAGCAGCGTAGACGGGAGGGCCGGGGAGCTGTTTTTT
CDR3 protein: CASSVDGRAGELFF

clone size: few
D gene: TRBD1
V gene: TRBV9
J gene: TRBJ1-2
CDR3 DNA: TGTGCCAGCAGCGTCTACCCGACAGGGACTGGCTACACCTTC
CDR3 protein: CASSVYPTGTGYTF

clone size: .
D gene: TRBD1
V gene: TRBV11-1
J gene: TRBJ2-5
CDR3 DNA: TGTGCCAGCACGCTCACAGGGGTTCGAGAGACCCAGTACTTC
CDR3 protein: CASTLTGVRETQYF

clone size: .
D gene: .
V gene: TRBV7-2
J gene: TRBJ2-3
CDR3 DNA: TGTGCCAGCAGCTTAGGCCCCGGGGGCACAGATACGCAGTATTTT
CDR3 protein: CASSLGPGGTDTQYF

clone size: .
D gene: .
V gene: TRBV5-1
J gene: TRBJ2-5
CDR3 DNA: TGCGCCAGCAGCTTAACTAGCAACCAAGAGACCCAGTACTTC
CDR3 protein: CASSLTSNQETQYF

clone size: .
D gene: .
V gene: TRBV10-3
J gene: TRBJ1-5
CDR3 DNA: TGTGCCATCAGTGGGGGGGATTTGTCCAATCAGCCCCAGCATTTT
CDR3 protein: CAISGGDLSNQPQHF

clone size: .
D gene: .
V gene: TRBV2
J gene: TRBJ2-7
CDR3 DNA: TGTGCCAGCAGTGAAGCGGGAGCTCTAGGCCACGAGCAGTACTTC
CDR3 protein: CASSEAGALGHEQYF

clone size: .
D gene: TRBD2
V gene: TRBV27
J gene: TRBJ2-2
CDR3 DNA: TGTGCCAGCAGGGTACTAGCGAGCACCGGGGAGCTGTTTTTT
CDR3 protein: CASRVLASTGELFF

clone size: .
D gene: .
V gene: TRBV18
J gene: TRBJ2-7
CDR3 DNA: TGTGCCAGCTCCCGGGAGGACAGAGACTACGAGCAGTACTTC
CDR3 protein: CASSREDRDYEQYF

clone size: .
D gene: TRBD1
V gene: TRBV5-1
J gene: TRBJ1-2
CDR3 DNA: TGCGCCAGCAGCTTGGGACAGGGGGGGAGCTATGGCTACACCTTC
CDR3 protein: CASSLGQGGSYGYTF

clone size: once
D gene: .
V gene: TRBV7-9
J gene: TRBJ1-4
CDR3 DNA: TGTTCCAGCAGCCCGAGGGCAGGCCTAGATATCGGTGAAAAACTGTTTTTT
CDR3 protein: CSSSPRAGLDIGEKLFF

clone size: .
D gene: .
V gene: TRBV7-8
J gene: TRBJ1-2
CDR3 DNA: TGTGCCAGCAGCTTAGCCAGGGTGAACTATGGCTACCCCTTC
CDR3 protein: CASSLARVNYGYPF

clone size: .
D gene: TRBD2
V gene: TRBV7-3
J gene: TRBJ2-3
CDR3 DNA: TGTGCCAGCGGGCGGGGGATTGGCACAGATACGCAGTATTTT
CDR3 protein: CASGRGIGTDTQYF

clone size: once
D gene: TRBD2
V gene: TRBV4-3
J gene: TRBJ2-5
CDR3 DNA: TGCGCCAGCAGCCGGGCGTCTAGCGGGGGGGTAGAGACCCAGTACTTC
CDR3 protein: CASSRASSGGVETQYF

clone size: .
D gene: .
V gene: TRBV28
J gene: TRBJ1-2
CDR3 DNA: TGTGCCAGCAGTTTAGACCGGGTAGCTAACTATGGCTACACCTTC
CDR3 protein: CASSLDRVANYGYTF

clone size: .
D gene: TRBD2
V gene: TRBV19
J gene: TRBJ2-2
CDR3 DNA: TGTGCCAGTAGTATAGATCATATGGGGAGGGAGGGCTACGGGGAGCTGTTTTTT
CDR3 protein: CASSIDHMGREGYGELFF

clone size: .
D gene: .
V gene: TRBV4-1
J gene: TRBJ2-5
CDR3 DNA: TGCGCCAGCAGCCAAGCTCCATCCAGCGGCCTAAAAGAGACCCAGTACTTC
CDR3 protein: CASSQAPSSGLKETQYF

clone size: .
D gene: .
V gene: TRBV19
J gene: TRBJ1-1
CDR3 DNA: TGTGCCAGTACCACGGCCATCGGGAGAACTGAAGCTTTCTTT
CDR3 protein: CASTTAIGRTEAFF

clone size: once
D gene: .
V gene: TRBV7-9
J gene: TRBJ1-4
CDR3 DNA: TGTGCCAGCAGCACCCACTGGGCATATCGGGGGGACAATGAAAAACTGTTTTTT
CDR3 protein: CASSTHWAYRGDNEKLFF

clone size: .
D gene: TRBD1
V gene: TRBV19
J gene: TRBJ1-5
CDR3 DNA: TGTGCCAGTAGGAGGGACAGGGCAGACCAGCCCCAGCATTTT
CDR3 protein: CASRRDRADQPQHF

clone size: .
D gene: TRBD2
V gene: TRBV9
J gene: TRBJ2-1
CDR3 DNA: TGTGCCAGCAGCGTAGGACTAGCGGGATACAATGAGCAGTTCTTC
CDR3 protein: CASSVGLAGYNEQFF

clone size: .
D gene: TRBD2
V gene: TRBV5-1
J gene: TRBJ2-3
CDR3 DNA: TGCGCCAGCAGCACAGGACTAGCGGGAATGATAACAGATACGCAGTATTTT
CDR3 protein: CASSTGLAGMITDTQYF

clone size: .
D gene: .
V gene: TRBV28
J gene: TRBJ2-1
CDR3 DNA: TGTGCCAGCAAGGCGACAGGACTCATGGTTGAGCAGTTCTTC
CDR3 protein: CASKATGLMVEQFF

clone size: .
D gene: TRBD2
V gene: TRBV27
J gene: TRBJ2-3
CDR3 DNA: TGTGCCAGCAGTTCCCCTAGCGGGAGCACAGATACGCAGTATTTT
CDR3 protein: CASSSPSGSTDTQYF

clone size: .
D gene: .
V gene: TRBV7-9
J gene: TRBJ2-1
CDR3 DNA: TGTGCCAGCAGCCGCAGTTCCGATGAGCAGTTCTTC
CDR3 protein: CASSRSSDEQFF

clone size: few
D gene: TRBD2
V gene: TRBV5-4
J gene: TRBJ2-1
CDR3 DNA: TGTGCCAGCAGCCCGACGGCGGGGGGCGGGTACAATGAGCAGTTCTTC
CDR3 protein: CASSPTAGGGYNEQFF

clone size: .
D gene: TRBD2
V gene: TRBV2
J gene: TRBJ2-3
CDR3 DNA: TGTGCCAGCAGTGGGACTAGCGGGCTCACAGATACGCAGTATTTT
CDR3 protein: CASSGTSGLTDTQYF

clone size: .
D gene: .
V gene: TRBV28
J gene: TRBJ2-1
CDR3 DNA: TGTGCCAGCAGCCCAGGGGTAGGGGCGAACACCTCTCCCGACAATGAGCAGTTCTTC
CDR3 protein: CASSPGVGANTSPDNEQFF

clone size: .
D gene: TRBD1
V gene: TRBV27
J gene: TRBJ2-7
CDR3 DNA: TGTGCCAGCACCCCGTTCTGGGACAGGGCCTACGAGCAGTACTTC
CDR3 protein: CASTPFWDRAYEQYF

clone size: .
D gene: TRBD1
V gene: TRBV7-2
J gene: TRBJ2-1
CDR3 DNA: TGTGCCAGCAGACGACAGGGGGCCTACAATGAGCAGTTCTTC
CDR3 protein: CASRRQGAYNEQFF

clone size: .
D gene: TRBD2
V gene: TRBV18
J gene: TRBJ2-4
CDR3 DNA: TGTGCCAGCTCACTGGGACTAGCGGACTTCAAAAACATTCAGTACTTC
CDR3 protein: CASSLGLADFKNIQYF

clone size: .
D gene: TRBD1
V gene: TRBV4-3
J gene: TRBJ1-3
CDR3 DNA: TGCGCCAGCAGCCGAGGGACAGACCCTGGAAACACCATATATTTT
CDR3 protein: CASSRGTDPGNTIYF

clone size: .
D gene: .
V gene: TRBV6-5
J gene: TRBJ1-2
CDR3 DNA: TGTGCCAGCAGTTACGGCGGCAACTCCTATGGCTACACCTTC
CDR3 protein: CASSYGGNSYGYTF

clone size: .
D gene: .
V gene: TRBV4-2
J gene: TRBJ2-7
CDR3 DNA: TGTGCCAGCAGCCAACCTATTACAGGGGAGCAGTACTTC
CDR3 protein: CASSQPITGEQYF

clone size: .
D gene: .
V gene: TRBV28
J gene: TRBJ2-7
CDR3 DNA: TGTGCCAGTAGTAAAGGACATTCGAGCTCCTACGAGCAGTACTTC
CDR3 protein: CASSKGHSSSYEQYF

clone size: .
D gene: TRBD2
V gene: TRBV13
J gene: TRBJ2-1
CDR3 DNA: TGTGCCAGCAGTCAGCTACTAGCGGGGGCCAACAATGAGCAGTTCTTC
CDR3 protein: CASSQLLAGANNEQFF

clone size: .
D gene: TRBD1
V gene: TRBV28
J gene: TRBJ1-2
CDR3 DNA: TGTGCCAGCATCGGAGGGGGCAGCGGTGGCTACACCTTC
CDR3 protein: CASIGGGSGGYTF

clone size: once
D gene: TRBD2
V gene: TRBV6-5
J gene: TRBJ2-7
CDR3 DNA: TGTGCCAGCAGAAGGGACGGGACTAGCAACTACGAGCAGTACTTC
CDR3 protein: CASRRDGTSNYEQYF

clone size: .
D gene: TRBD2
V gene: TRBV27
J gene: TRBJ2-1
CDR3 DNA: TGTGCCAGCAGTTCCTCGGGACTAGCGGGGAGAGGAAACTACAATGAGCAGTTCTTC
CDR3 protein: CASSSSGLAGRGNYNEQFF

clone size: few
D gene: .
V gene: TRBV7-9
J gene: TRBJ1-1
CDR3 DNA: TGTGCCAGCAGCTTAGCTACAGGGATGAACACTGAAGCTTTCTTT
CDR3 protein: CASSLATGMNTEAFF

clone size: once
D gene: TRBD1
V gene: TRBV6-5
J gene: TRBJ2-5
CDR3 DNA: TGTGCCAGCAGAGGACAGGGGGCAGGGGAGCAGTACTTC
CDR3 protein: CASRGQGAGEQYF

clone size: .
D gene: .
V gene: TRBV6-1
J gene: TRBJ2-3
CDR3 DNA: TGTGCCAGCAATCAACAGGGAGATACGCAGTATTTT
CDR3 protein: CASNQQGDTQYF

clone size: .
D gene: TRBD1
V gene: TRBV5-1
J gene: TRBJ1-1
CDR3 DNA: TGCGCCAGCAGCTCACAGGGGTGGGACACTGAAGCTTTCTTT
CDR3 protein: CASSSQGWDTEAFF